The clone carrying this T cell receptor (beta chain) was seen a single time. One end of the junction fails to match germline, which may point to a read error. These data belong to a study of T cell responses to AZD1222 COVID-19 vaccine. The assay was immunoSEQ multiplex PCR, and TCRdb's table has in-frame clones only and misses some. Of over 100,000 clones listed, about nine tenths were seen once; the top ten hold around 2.5%. Germline CDR1 is SGHTS and CDR2 is YDEGEE. The CDR3 is made up of 15 amino acids. The receptor was derived from an adult who received the AZD1222 COVID-19 vaccine. The sample consisted of peripheral blood, taken 28 days after the second AZD1222 dose. The chain has TRBV5-8 and TRBJ2-1; D may correspond to TRBD1 or TRBD2 (6 bases each). CDR3 sequence reads: CARSFRQGRSNEQFF. The CDR3 DNA sequence: TGTGCCCGCAGCTTCAGGCAGGGGAGGAGCAATGAGCAGTTCTTC.